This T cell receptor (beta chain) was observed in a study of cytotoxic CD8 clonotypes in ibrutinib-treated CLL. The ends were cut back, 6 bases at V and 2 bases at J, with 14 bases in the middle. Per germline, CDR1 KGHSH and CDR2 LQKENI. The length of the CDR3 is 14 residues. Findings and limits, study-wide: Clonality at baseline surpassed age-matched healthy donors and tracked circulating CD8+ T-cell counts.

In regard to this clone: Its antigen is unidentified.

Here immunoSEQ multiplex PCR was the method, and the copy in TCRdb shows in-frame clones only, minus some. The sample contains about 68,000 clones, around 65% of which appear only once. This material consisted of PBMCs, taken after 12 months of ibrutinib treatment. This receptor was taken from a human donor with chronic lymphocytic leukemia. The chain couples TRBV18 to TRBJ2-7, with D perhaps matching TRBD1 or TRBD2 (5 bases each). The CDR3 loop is CASSGQRGAYEQYF. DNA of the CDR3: TGTGCCAGCTCCGGGCAGAGGGGAGCCTACGAGCAGTACTTC.